This passage covers 8 T cell receptor beta chains from one sample sequenced in a study of blood T cells in healthy people across ages. Combining a sample-barcoded 5' primer with a J-beta primer mix, a second PCR ran for roughly 6 to 11 cycles. TCRdb recomputed calls from the 5' RACE reads with MiXCR, one row per CDR3 protein. The data contain some 790,000 distinct CDR3 sequences, 25% to 30% of them seen just once; the ten biggest clones take up roughly 17%. Sequencing was performed on blood. These receptors originate from an elderly woman in good health.

The sample holds a few counts of this clonotype. The J gene is TRBJ2-3, the V gene TRBV20-1, with D unclear. The CDR3 has 14 residues. Trimming cost V 0 bases and J 10 bases, with 17 bases left between them. The germline CDR1 and CDR2 sequences are DFQATT and SNEGSKA (reference sequence). CDR3 DNA sequence: TGCAGTGCTAGAGATGACGGAACCCTAAGTGCGCAGTATTTT. Translated: CSARDDGTLSAQYF.

The chain carries TRBV9 and TRBJ2-3; the match to TRBD1 covers 7 bases. The CDR3 is 15 residues long. CDR1 is SGDLS, CDR2 YYNGEE, per germline. Unmatched junction bases numbered 6, after V lost 3 bases and J lost 2 bases. This CDR3 is CASSATGTHTDTQYF. CDR3 nucleotide sequence: TGTGCCAGCAGCGCGACAGGGACACACACAGATACGCAGTATTTT.

The sample holds many counts of this clonotype. The rearrangement joins TRBV5-4 to TRBJ2-6, with D possibly TRBD1 on 8 matching bases. Germline lookup yields CDR1 SGHNT and CDR2 YYREEE (reference sequence). This CDR3 comprises 15 residues. V was clipped by 2 bases and J by 8 bases, with 14 bases between them. CDR3 loop: CASSFGQGGSNVLTF. Written as DNA, the CDR3 is TGTGCCAGCAGCTTTGGACAGGGAGGGTCCAACGTCCTGACTTTC. Using reference TRBV5-4 and TRBJ2-6 for the parts outside the CDR3, the full variable domain is ETGVTQSPTHLIKTRGQQVTLRCSSQSGHNTVSWYQQALGQGPQFIFQYYREEENGRGNFPPRFSGLQFPNYSSELNVNALELDDSALYLCASSFGQGGSNVLTFGAGSRLTVL.

Note on this clonotype: Possible read error: a much larger clone is one base away. The chain is built from TRBV6-2 or TRBV6-3 and TRBJ2-7; D is unresolved. This CDR3 is built from 13 residues. V was clipped by 5 bases and J by 4 bases, with 12 bases between them. Germline lookup yields CDR1 MNHEY and CDR2 SVGEGT. In nucleotides, the CDR3 is TGTGCCAGCAGTGGACGGAATCTATACGAGCAGTACTTC. Residues: CASSGRNLYEQYF.

This clonotype was picked up one time. J is TRBJ1-2 and V is TRBV10-2; 12 bases are a match to TRBD1. The germline V gene has CDR1 WSHSY and CDR2 SAAADI. Germline trimming cut 8 bases from V and 4 bases from J; bases unmatched to any gene: 8. The CDR3 has 15 amino acids. The CDR3 bases are TGCGCCAGCTCCGGGACAGGGGGCTTTCGCTATGGCTACACCTTC. It specifies CASSGTGGFRYGYTF.

This clonotype has just a few counts. The chain employs TRBV12-3 or TRBV12-4 and TRBJ1-1; D unclear. The germline V and J ends were trimmed by 8 bases and 0 bases, with 10 bases remaining between them. The CDR3 consists of 13 residues. In DNA, the CDR3 is TGTGCCAGCCTCGAACAGCTGAACACTGAAGCTTTCTTT. Its translation: CASLEQLNTEAFF.

Regarding this clonotype: One end of the junction does not line up with germline, which may come from a read error. The chain has TRBV7-2 and TRBJ1-2; D is undetermined. There are 12 residues in the CDR3. Germline V gene lookup returns CDR1 SGHTA and CDR2 FQGNSA. This CDR3 is CASNLANYGYTF. Written as DNA, the CDR3 is TGTGCCAGCAACTTAGCGAACTATGGCTACACCTTC. The whole variable domain, remainder taken from reference TRBV7-2 and TRBJ1-2, is GAGVSQSPSNKVTEKGKDVELRCDPISGHTALYWYRQSLGQGLEFLIYFQGNSAPDKSGLPSDRFSAERTGGSVSTLTIQRTQQEDSAVYLCASNLANYGYTFGSGTRLTVV.

This clonotype was observed a few times. V is TRBV7-2 and J is TRBJ1-2, with no clear D. Between the trimmed V and J ends, which lost 2 bases and 2 bases, there was a span of 12 bases. The CDR3 contains 15 residues. Germline V gene lookup returns CDR1 SGHTA and CDR2 FQGNSA. The CDR3 DNA reads TGTGCCAGCAGCTTAAGGAGGGCGATGAACTATGGCTACACCTTC. As protein: CASSLRRAMNYGYTF.